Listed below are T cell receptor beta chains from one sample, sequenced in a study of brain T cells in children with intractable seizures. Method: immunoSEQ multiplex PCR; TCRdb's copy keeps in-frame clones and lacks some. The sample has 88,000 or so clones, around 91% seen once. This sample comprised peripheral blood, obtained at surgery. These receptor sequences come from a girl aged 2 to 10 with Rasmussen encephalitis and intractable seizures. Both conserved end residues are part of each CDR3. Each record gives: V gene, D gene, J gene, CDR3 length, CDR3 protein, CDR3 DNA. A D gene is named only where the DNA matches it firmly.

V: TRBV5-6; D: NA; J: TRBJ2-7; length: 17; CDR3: CASSLGGRGKSSYEQYF; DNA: TGTGCCAGCAGCTTGGGTGGTAGGGGAAAAAGCTCCTACGAGCAGTACTTC
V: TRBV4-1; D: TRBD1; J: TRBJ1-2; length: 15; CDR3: CASSQDGTGGYGYTF; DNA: TGCGCCAGCAGCCAAGATGGGACAGGGGGCTATGGCTACACCTTC
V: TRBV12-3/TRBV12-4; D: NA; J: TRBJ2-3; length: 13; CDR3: CASHAGITDTQYF; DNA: TGTGCCAGCCACGCGGGAATAACAGATACGCAGTATTTT
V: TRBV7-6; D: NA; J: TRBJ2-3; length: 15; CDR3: CASSLTHSSTDTQYF; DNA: TGTGCCAGCAGCTTAACGCATTCTAGCACAGATACGCAGTATTTT
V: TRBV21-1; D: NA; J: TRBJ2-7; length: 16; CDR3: CASSRTSGRANYEQYF; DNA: TGTGCCAGCAGTCGGACTAGCGGGAGGGCCAACTACGAGCAGTACTTC
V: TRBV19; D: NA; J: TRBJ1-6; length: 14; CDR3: CASSIAGSNSPLHF; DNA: TGTGCCAGTAGTATAGCGGGGAGCAATTCACCCCTCCACTTT
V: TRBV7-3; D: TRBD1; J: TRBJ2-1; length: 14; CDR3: CASSFLQGAGEQFF; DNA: TGTGCCAGCAGCTTCCTTCAGGGGGCTGGTGAGCAGTTCTTC
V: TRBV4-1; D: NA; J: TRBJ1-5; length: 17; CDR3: CASSQELAGASNQPQHF; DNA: TGCGCCAGCAGCCAAGAATTGGCAGGGGCGAGCAATCAGCCCCAGCATTTT
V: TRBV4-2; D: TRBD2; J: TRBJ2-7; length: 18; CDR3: CASSQDGAAGGPGYEQYF; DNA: TGTGCCAGCAGCCAAGACGGTGCAGCGGGAGGGCCGGGCTACGAGCAGTACTTC
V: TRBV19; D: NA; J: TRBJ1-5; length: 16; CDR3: CASSSHPTGSKRSQHF; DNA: TGTGCCAGTAGTTCCCACCCGACCGGTTCAAAACGGTCCCAGCATTTT
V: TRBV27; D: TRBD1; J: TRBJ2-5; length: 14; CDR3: CASSHRTGQETQYF; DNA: TGTGCCAGCAGTCATCGGACAGGGCAAGAGACCCAGTACTTC
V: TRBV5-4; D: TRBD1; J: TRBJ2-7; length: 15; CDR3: CASSLARDSWTEQYF; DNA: TGTGCCAGCAGCTTGGCACGGGACAGTTGGACCGAGCAGTACTTC
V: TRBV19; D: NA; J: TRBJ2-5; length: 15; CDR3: CASSIPGRQGETQYF; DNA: TGTGCCAGTAGTATTCCCGGACGGCAGGGAGAGACCCAGTACTTC
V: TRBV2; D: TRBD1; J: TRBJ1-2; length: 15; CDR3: CASTVSGGANYGYTF; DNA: TGTGCCAGCACGGTTTCAGGGGGCGCGAACTATGGCTACACCTTC
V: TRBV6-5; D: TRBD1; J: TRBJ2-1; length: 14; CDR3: CASSYSGGQGEQFF; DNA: TGTGCCAGCAGTTACTCAGGGGGCCAAGGTGAGCAGTTCTTC
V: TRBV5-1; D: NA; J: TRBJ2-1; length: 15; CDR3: CASSLGGAQYNEQFF; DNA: TGCGCCAGCAGCTTAGGTGGGGCCCAATACAATGAGCAGTTCTTC
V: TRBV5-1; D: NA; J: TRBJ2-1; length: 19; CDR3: CASSLMPASLDKTYNEQFF; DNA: TGCGCCAGCAGCCTCATGCCCGCTAGTCTCGATAAAACCTACAATGAGCAGTTCTTC
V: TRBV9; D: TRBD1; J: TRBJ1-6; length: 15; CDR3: CASSPYRGSDSPLHF; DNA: TGTGCCAGCAGCCCCTACAGGGGATCGGATTCACCCCTCCACTTT
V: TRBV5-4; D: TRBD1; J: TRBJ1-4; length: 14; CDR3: CASSRDRGDEKLFF; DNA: TGTGCCAGCAGCCGGGACAGGGGGGATGAAAAACTGTTTTTT
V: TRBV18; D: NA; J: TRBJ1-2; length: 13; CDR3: CASSPTGLWGDTF; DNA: TGTGCCAGCTCACCCACAGGTCTATGGGGGGACACCTTC
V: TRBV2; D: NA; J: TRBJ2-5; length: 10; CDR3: CAISEETQYF; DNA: TGTGCCATATCGGAGGAGACCCAGTACTTC
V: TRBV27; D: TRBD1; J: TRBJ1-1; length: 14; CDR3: CASSPTGGNTEAFF; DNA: TGTGCCAGCAGTCCAACAGGGGGGAACACTGAAGCTTTCTTT
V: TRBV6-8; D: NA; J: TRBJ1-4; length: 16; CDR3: CASSPRRGATNEKLFF; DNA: TGTGCCAGCAGTCCGAGGAGAGGTGCAACTAATGAAAAACTGTTTTTT
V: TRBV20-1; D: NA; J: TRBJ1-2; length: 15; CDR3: CSASPPEVADYGYTF; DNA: TGCAGTGCTAGTCCTCCGGAAGTCGCTGACTATGGCTACACCTTC
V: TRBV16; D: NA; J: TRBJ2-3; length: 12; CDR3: CASKPPTDTQYF; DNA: TGTGCCAGCAAACCGCCCACAGATACGCAGTATTTT
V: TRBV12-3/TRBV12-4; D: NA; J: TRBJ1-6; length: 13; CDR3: CASSYGGLAPLHF; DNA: TGTGCCAGCAGTTATGGAGGCCTGGCACCCCTCCACTTT
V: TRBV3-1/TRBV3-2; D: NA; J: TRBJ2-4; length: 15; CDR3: CASSQDNFPGNIQYF; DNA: TGTGCCAGCAGCCAAGATAACTTCCCCGGAAACATTCAGTACTTC
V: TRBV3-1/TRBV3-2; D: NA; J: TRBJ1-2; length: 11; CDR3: CASSLNHGYTF; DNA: TGTGCCAGCAGCCTTAACCATGGCTACACCTTC
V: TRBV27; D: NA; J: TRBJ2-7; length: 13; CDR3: CASSLGRDYEQYF; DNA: TGTGCCAGCAGTTTGGGCAGGGACTACGAGCAGTACTTC